These 24 T cell receptor beta chains originate from one sample sequenced in a study of regulatory T cells in long-lasting Graves disease. Time point described: persistent/refractory GD, antithyroid drugs over 5 years with positive TRAb. The TCR library was made from RNA extracted from PBMCs. Relying on iRepertoire HTBI primers and Arm-PCR of CDR3 regions, the team built TCR beta libraries. TCRdb fed the multiplex PCR reads into MiXCR, producing one record per CDR3 protein. The table shows hundreds of thousands of distinct CDR3 sequences, with 20% to 25% occurring only once. The source material was peripheral blood mononuclear cells (PBMCs), sampled when the disease was refractory, from a patient treated with antithyroid drugs. These receptors originate from a female donor with Graves disease.

There are a few counts of this clonotype. DNA of the CDR3: TGTGCCAGTAGTATCGGTCGGGGGGGCGGAAACACTGAAGCTTTCTTT. It codes for CASSIGRGGGNTEAFF. The rearrangement joins TRBV19 to TRBJ1-1; D possibly corresponds to TRBD1 (6 bases). V lost 3 bases, J lost 2 bases, and 16 bases lay in between. CDR1 is LNHDA, CDR2 SQIVND, per germline (reference sequence). This CDR3 has 16 residues.

The chain is built from TRBV12-3 or TRBV12-4 and TRBJ2-3, with 8 bases identical to TRBD1. There are 16 residues in the CDR3. The V and J ends lost 7 bases and 2 bases, in that order; junction bases with no gene match: 11. CDR3 protein: CASTPSTGESTDTQYF. CDR3 coding DNA: TGTGCCAGCACCCCTTCGACAGGGGAGTCCACAGATACGCAGTATTTT.

This clonotype was seen more than once but under ten times. The V gene is TRBV20-1, the J gene TRBJ2-7; D may be TRBD2 (6 bases). Germline V gene data show CDR1 as DFQATT and CDR2 as SNEGSKA (reference sequence). This CDR3 comprises 15 residues. V shed 1 base and J shed 0 bases, with 13 bases lying between them. The CDR3 sequence: CSARVPSETSYEQYF. The CDR3 DNA sequence: TGCAGTGCTAGAGTACCTAGCGAGACCTCCTACGAGCAGTACTTC.

A note on this clonotype: The junction departs from the called germline gene at one end, perhaps through a read error. V gene TRBV6-1 combines with J gene TRBJ2-2; 15 nucleotides line up with TRBD2. Per germline, CDR1 MNHNS and CDR2 SASEGT. The CDR3 covers 17 residues. Here the CDR3 DNA reads TGTGCCAGCAGCTGGACTAGCGGGAGGGAGTTCCCCGGGGAGCTGGTTTTT. It codes for CASSWTSGREFPGELVF.

CDR3 DNA: TGCGCCAGCAGCGAGGGACAGGTCGGGGAGACCCAGTACTTC. Protein sequence: CASSEGQVGETQYF. The chain links TRBV5-1 to TRBJ2-5; 8 bases are shared with TRBD1. Germline assignment: CDR1 SGHRS and CDR2 YFSETQ. The CDR3 totals 14 residues. Trimming cost V 4 bases and J 5 bases; bases outside gene matches: 7.

This clonotype has just a few counts. The rearrangement links TRBV13 to TRBJ1-6; 11 positions agree with TRBD1. Germline V gene data show CDR1 as PRHDT and CDR2 as FYEKMQ (reference sequence). This CDR3 is built from 15 residues. V dropped 9 bases and J dropped 2; count of bases not matched to a gene: 3. Here the CDR3 reads CASGQGAAYNSPLHF. CDR3 nucleotides: TGTGCCAGTGGACAGGGGGCCGCCTATAATTCACCCCTCCACTTT.

The gene calls are TRBV7-2 and TRBJ2-7; TRBD2 aligns across 12 bases. Unmatched junction bases numbered 8, after V lost 4 bases and J lost 4 bases. The CDR3 has 16 amino acids. Germline V gene data show CDR1 as SGHTA and CDR2 as FQGNSA. The CDR3 region has the DNA TGTGCCAGCAGCTCCTGGGGACTAGCGGGTGCATACGAGCAGTACTTC. Translated, it gives CASSSWGLAGAYEQYF.

A single count supports this clonotype. This chain links TRBV7-2 with TRBJ2-7; TRBD1 agrees at 9 bases. The germline gives CDR1 SGHTA, CDR2 FQGNSA. The J segment lost 5 bases and the V segment lost 9 bases, leaving 11 bases of the junction unmatched. This CDR3 region has 14 residues. CDR3 residues: CARGQGPFGHEQYF. CDR3 nucleotides: TGTGCCAGAGGACAGGGGCCTTTTGGGCACGAGCAGTACTTC.

This sequence joins TRBV7-9 and TRBJ2-4, with 9 bases matching TRBD1. This CDR3 has 16 residues. V lost 5 bases to trimming and J lost 0 bases; unmatched junction nucleotides: 5. Germline loops: CDR1 SEHNR, CDR2 FQNEAQ (reference sequence). CDR3 protein: CASSPTGGRAKNIQYF. The CDR3 coding sequence is TGTGCCAGCAGCCCCACAGGGGGCAGAGCCAAAAACATTCAGTACTTC.

This clonotype was counted at least ten times. This CDR3 reads CASSGLANPQETQYF. CDR3 DNA sequence: TGTGCCAGCAGTGGACTAGCGAACCCCCAAGAGACCCAGTACTTC. This chain joins TRBV2 and TRBJ2-5, with 8 bases lining up with TRBD2. The CDR3 length is 15 residues. The germline gives CDR1 SNHLY, CDR2 FYNNEI. V lost 4 bases to trimming and J lost 1 base; unmatched junction nucleotides: 5.

The rearrangement uses TRBV29-1 and TRBJ2-5; D could derive from TRBD1 or TRBD2 (5 bases each). Germline V gene lookup returns CDR1 SQVTM and CDR2 ANQGSEA. V was trimmed by 7 bases and J by 5 bases, leaving 14 bases between them. The CDR3 loop spans 12 amino acids. Written as DNA, the CDR3 is TGCAGCGGGGGGTATGGGGAGGAGACCCAGTACTTC. Encoded protein: CSGGYGEETQYF.

This chain uses TRBV6-1 with TRBJ1-2; no clear D gene. Germline V lookup: CDR1 MNHNS, CDR2 SASEGT. The CDR3 covers 13 residues. Deletions cut 5 bases from V and 5 bases from J, with 12 bases between. The CDR3 coding sequence is TGTGCCAGCAGTCACGGCGAGGGATATGGCTACACCTTC. Its protein product is CASSHGEGYGYTF.

This clonotype was found a few times. The chain recombines TRBV19 with TRBJ1-3; the D gene is possibly TRBD1 (5 bases). Germline-derived CDR1 and CDR2 are LNHDA and SQIVND (reference sequence). The V end lost 6 bases, the J end lost 0 bases, and 18 bases lay between the germline ends. The CDR3 spans 17 residues. This CDR3 reads CASRAGTAVHSGNTIYF. In nucleotides, the CDR3 is TGTGCCAGTAGGGCGGGGACCGCTGTTCACTCTGGAAACACCATATATTTT.

This clonotype was found many times. The V gene is TRBV20-1, the J gene TRBJ1-1; D is perhaps TRBD1 (5 bases). The V end was cut by 0 bases, the J end by 1 base, with 12 bases between. CDR1 is DFQATT and CDR2 is SNEGSKA in the germline V gene (reference sequence). The CDR3 extends over 15 amino acids. Written as DNA, the CDR3 is TGCAGTGCTAGAGACCGTCGGGGGACGAACACTGAAGCTTTCTTT. Translating it yields CSARDRRGTNTEAFF.

The chain has TRBV25-1 and TRBJ1-1, with D possibly being TRBD1 (5 bases). The CDR3 extends over 17 amino acids. The ends were cut back, 3 bases at V and 4 bases at J, with 21 bases in the middle. Germline V gene data show CDR1 as MGHDK and CDR2 as SYGVNS. The CDR3 nucleotides are TGTGCCAGCAGTGATGGCAGGGCCTCGTCGGGCGGCACTGAAGCTTTCTTT. Translated, it gives CASSDGRASSGGTEAFF. Supplemented by reference TRBV25-1 and TRBJ1-1, the full variable domain reads EADIYQTPRYLVIGTGKKITLECSQTMGHDKMYWYQQDPGMELHLIHYSYGVNSTEKGDLSSESTVSRIRTEHFPLTLESARPSHTSQYLCASSDGRASSGGTEAFFGQGTRLTVV.

The chain combines TRBV27 with TRBJ2-7, with TRBD1 as a possible D gene (6 bases). The CDR3 spans 16 residues. Germline V CDR1 and CDR2: MNHEY, SMNVEV (reference sequence). V shed 5 bases and J shed 0 bases, with 17 bases lying between them. CDR3 in DNA: TGTGCCAGCAGTCAGCGTTCCGGGACAAGCTCCTACGAGCAGTACTTC. This encodes CASSQRSGTSSYEQYF.

The chain carries TRBV29-1 and TRBJ2-7; 9 bases are shared with TRBD1. Per germline, CDR1 SQVTM and CDR2 ANQGSEA. The CDR3 is made up of 12 amino acids. V lost 4 bases and J lost 4; bases outside the gene matches: 2. CDR3 coding DNA: TGCAGCGTTGGCGACAGGGGGTACGAGCAGTACTTC. This sequence encodes CSVGDRGYEQYF.

The CDR3 region has the DNA TGTGCCAGCAGTCAAAGCGGGAGGGCTTGGGAGCAGTTCTTC. The encoded protein is CASSQSGRAWEQFF. This sequence joins TRBV27 and TRBJ2-1; 10 bases line up with TRBD2. The germline V gene has CDR1 MNHEY and CDR2 SMNVEV (reference sequence). The CDR3 loop spans 14 amino acids. The V segment lost 5 bases and the J segment 10 bases; nucleotides outside the gene matches: 8.

This clonotype appeared many times. The CDR3 loop reads CASSVGALPVFF. The CDR3 DNA reads TGTGCCAGCAGTGTGGGGGCCTTGCCAGTGTTTTTT. The chain combines TRBV2 with TRBJ1-4; D is possibly TRBD1 (6 bases). The CDR3 is 12 amino acids. Germline loops: CDR1 SNHLY, CDR2 FYNNEI. V lost 4 bases and J lost 15, with 15 bases in between.

This clonotype was seen at least ten times. V usage is TRBV6-1 and J usage is TRBJ2-5; D is possibly TRBD1 (5 bases). V dropped 6 bases and J dropped 5 bases, with 16 bases sitting between them. The length of the CDR3 is 14 residues. Germline assignment: CDR1 MNHNS and CDR2 SASEGT. In nucleotides, the CDR3 is TGTGCCAGCAGGGACACGTACTCTCGGGAGACCCAGTACTTC. Amino acids: CASRDTYSRETQYF.

The V gene is TRBV6-1, the J gene TRBJ1-2, with D perhaps matching TRBD1 (5 bases). Trimming pared 6 bases from V and 8 bases from J, leaving 16 bases between. Germline-derived CDR1 and CDR2 are MNHNS and SASEGT. The CDR3 consists of 13 residues. CDR3 in amino acids: CASRRQPSWGYTF. The CDR3 DNA follows: TGTGCCAGCAGGCGACAGCCTTCGTGGGGCTACACCTTC.

The V gene is TRBV7-9, the J gene TRBJ2-2, with 8 bases lining up with TRBD2. The trim removed 10 bases at V and 1 base at J, leaving 11 bases unmatched. This CDR3 region has 16 residues. Germline CDR1 SEHNR, CDR2 FQNEAQ (reference sequence). CDR3 loop: CATHRSTSENTGELFF. CDR3 coding DNA: TGTGCCACCCACAGATCGACTAGCGAGAACACCGGGGAGCTGTTTTTT.

This clonotype was counted a few times. V is TRBV6-5 and J is TRBJ2-2; 10 nucleotides match TRBD2. J gave up 5 bases and V 0 bases, and 15 bases lay outside the gene matches. From germline, CDR1 is MNHEY and CDR2 SVGAGI. This CDR3 has 20 residues. The CDR3 reads CASSYSPSGRTFSRTGELFF. The CDR3, as DNA: TGTGCCAGCAGTTACTCTCCTAGCGGGAGAACGTTCAGTAGGACCGGGGAGCTGTTTTTT.

A few counts support this clonotype. Being one base from a much bigger clone, this may be a read error. As the CDR3 is not closed by the conserved phenylalanine or tryptophan, this likely results from a read error. The V gene is TRBV28, the J gene TRBJ1-2; unclear D gene. Trimming shortened V by 3 bases and J by 8 bases, and 13 bases separated the two germline ends. The CDR3 runs to 13 residues. Germline V gene sequence: CDR1 MDHEN, CDR2 SYDVKM. This chain's CDR3 is CASSFGPLRGYTL. The DNA for the CDR3 is TGTGCCAGCAGTTTTGGACCCCTGCGGGGCTACACCCTC.